This T cell receptor (beta chain) was sequenced during a study of blood T cell repertoires in COVID-19. Background on the study: Specimens from acute and convalescent COVID-19 originated in the United States, Italy and Spain. From T cells, B-cell-depleted T cells, or PBMCs came the material, which was cDNA or gDNA.

Recovered status applied to Cohort 3 donors who had two consecutive negative PCRs. It also applied to those with clearance or with symptom resolution. This clone was counted a single time. Clones were read by immunoSEQ multiplex PCR, and TCRdb kept only the in-frame ones, dropping some. Of a few hundred thousand clones listed, about nine tenths are singletons. Trimming stripped 6 bases from V and 1 base from J, with 8 bases between. This CDR3 comprises 13 residues. Germline V gene data show CDR1 as LGHNT and CDR2 as FRNRAP. V usage is TRBV12-5 and J usage is TRBJ2-3; tentative D call: TRBD2 (6 bases). The sequenced sample consisted of PBMCs or T cells enriched from blood (not recorded which). The receptor's source is a woman aged 55-70 years who had recovered from COVID-19. CDR3 residues: CASGASGTDTQYF. CDR3 in DNA: TGTGCTAGTGGGGCTAGCGGCACAGATACGCAGTATTTT.